Below, 27 T cell receptor beta chains from the same sample are listed, as sequenced in a study of OX40 agonist ivuxolimab in advanced cancers. The assay was immunoSEQ multiplex PCR, and TCRdb's table has in-frame clones only and misses some. The sample includes 75,000 to 100,000 clones, 70% to 90% of them seen just once. Sample: CD4+ or CD8+ T cells sorted from blood, taken in a trial of the OX40 agonist ivuxolimab. The receptors were sampled from an adult with an advanced solid tumor such as melanoma, head and neck, liver or kidney cancer.

V is TRBV28 and J is TRBJ1-1; perhaps TRBD1 as D (5 bases). CDR1 and CDR2 from the germline V gene are MDHEN and SYDVKM. V was shortened by 6 bases and J by 0 bases, with 14 bases between the two germline ends. CDR3 length: 15 amino acids. The CDR3 loop reads CASSESGFLNTEAFF. The CDR3 bases are TGTGCCAGCAGCGAATCAGGGTTTTTGAACACTGAAGCTTTCTTT.

The sample holds one count of this clone. The CDR3 coding sequence is TGTGCCAGCAGTTACTCAGGCGGGATCTCTACCGGGGAGCTGTTTTTT. Its protein is CASSYSGGISTGELFF. V is TRBV6-5 and J is TRBJ2-2, with a possible D match to TRBD2 (6 bases). From germline, CDR1 is MNHEY and CDR2 SVGAGI. V was trimmed by 0 bases and J by 5 bases, leaving 13 bases between them. The CDR3 has 16 residues.

This clone was seen more than once but under ten times. CDR3 region: CASSQDMGGEQFF. The CDR3 DNA reads TGCGCCAGCAGCCAAGATATGGGCGGTGAGCAGTTCTTC. The V gene is TRBV4-3, the J gene TRBJ2-1, with no clear D. Trimming left V 0 bases short and J 9 bases short, with 9 bases between. The CDR3 is 13 amino acids. The germline gives CDR1 LGHNA, CDR2 YSLEER.

This clone was seen only a few times. This chain uses TRBV10-3 with TRBJ2-3; no reliable D call. The CDR3 is 11 amino acids. Trimming cost V 10 bases and J 4 bases, with 9 bases left between them. Per germline, CDR1 ENHRY and CDR2 SYGVKD. The CDR3 nucleotides read TGTGCCACTCGGTTAGCAGATACGCAGTATTTT. This encodes CATRLADTQYF.

The rearrangement links TRBV18 to TRBJ2-5, with 7 bases aligning to TRBD1. Losses at the gene ends were 5 bases for V and 2 bases for J; bases not matched to a gene: 11. The CDR3 loop spans 16 amino acids. The V gene's germline CDR1 is KGHSH and CDR2 LQKENI. This CDR3 is CASSSRLGQAQETQYF. In DNA, the CDR3 is TGTGCCAGCTCATCAAGGTTAGGACAGGCACAAGAGACCCAGTACTTC.

This chain joins TRBV9 and TRBJ1-1; no firm D call. This CDR3 region has 11 residues. V shed 10 bases and J shed 5 bases, with 12 bases lying between them. CDR1 is SGDLS, CDR2 YYNGEE, per germline. The CDR3 DNA reads TGTGCCCCGACCCTGGGGACTGAAGCTTTCTTT. Protein: CAPTLGTEAFF. The variable domain in full, with the rest retrieved from reference TRBV9 and TRBJ1-1, is DSGVTQTPKHLITATGQRVTLRCSPRSGDLSVYWYQQSLDQGLQFLIQYYNGEERAKGNILERFSAQQFPDLHSELNLSSLELGDSALYFCAPTLGTEAFFGQGTRLTVV.

V is TRBV6-1 and J is TRBJ1-4, with 8 bases identical to TRBD1. J lost 3 bases, V lost 4 bases, and 10 bases had no gene match. In germline, CDR1 is MNHNS, CDR2 SASEGT. The CDR3 sequence is 17 residues long. CDR3 in amino acids: CASSVFRGRAANEKLFF. CDR3 bases: TGTGCCAGCAGTGTTTTCAGGGGGCGTGCGGCTAATGAAAAACTGTTTTTT.

The chain is built from TRBV19 and TRBJ2-3; D call uncertain. Trimming left V 3 bases short and J 3 bases short, with 10 bases between. Germline V CDR1 and CDR2: LNHDA, SQIVND (reference sequence). This CDR3 spans 14 amino acids. The CDR3 coding sequence is TGTGCCAGTAGTATCAGCCCCTCAACAGATACGCAGTATTTT. Encoded protein: CASSISPSTDTQYF.

V is TRBV6-5 and J is TRBJ1-2, with unresolved D. CDR1 and CDR2 (germline): MNHEY, SVGAGI. V lost 5 bases, J lost 5 bases, and 15 bases lay in between. The CDR3 is made up of 14 amino acids. In DNA, the CDR3 is TGTGCCAGCAGTCGCAAAGGTCTCGTTTATGGCTACACCTTC. Protein sequence: CASSRKGLVYGYTF.

The chain links TRBV7-9 to TRBJ1-3; a weak D match, TRBD1 (5 bases). From germline, CDR1 is SEHNR and CDR2 FQNEAQ (reference sequence). Trimming pared 3 bases from V and 4 bases from J, leaving 13 bases between. The CDR3 extends over 15 amino acids. This CDR3 reads CASSLTGEGGNTIYF. The CDR3 DNA reads TGTGCCAGCAGCTTGACGGGGGAAGGGGGAAACACCATATATTTT.

The chain recombines TRBV4-1 with TRBJ2-4; 8 positions match TRBD2. The CDR3 consists of 17 residues. V gave up 1 base and J gave up 4 bases; unmatched junction bases: 9. Germline loops: CDR1 MGHRA, CDR2 YSYEKL. The CDR3 DNA is TGCGCCAGCAGCCAAGGAAGGGCGGGAGGTGGGAAAAACATTCAGTACTTC. Its translation: CASSQGRAGGGKNIQYF.

This chain connects TRBV2 to TRBJ1-5; D possibly corresponds to TRBD1 (6 bases). This CDR3 is built from 16 residues. V dropped 3 bases and J dropped 4 bases, with 16 bases sitting between them. CDR1 SNHLY and CDR2 FYNNEI come from the germline V gene. CDR3 residues: CASSDLQGVGNQPQHF. The CDR3 DNA reads as TGTGCCAGCAGTGACCTACAGGGCGTAGGAAATCAGCCCCAGCATTTT. The complete variable domain, with remaining parts taken from reference TRBV2 and TRBJ1-5, reads EPEVTQTPSHQVTQMGQEVILRCVPISNHLYFYWYRQILGQKVEFLVSFYNNEISEKSEIFDDQFSVERPDGSNFTLKIRSTKLEDSAMYFCASSDLQGVGNQPQHFGDGTRLSIL.

CDR3 loop: CSVAPGGRTQYF. Written as DNA, the CDR3 is TGCAGCGTTGCCCCGGGAGGAAGGACGCAGTATTTT. This sequence joins TRBV29-1 and TRBJ2-3; TRBD2 agrees at 7 bases. V shed 4 bases, J shed 9 bases, and the junction held 7 bases outside the gene matches. Per germline, CDR1 SQVTM and CDR2 ANQGSEA. This CDR3 comprises 12 residues.

The chain has TRBV4-3 and TRBJ1-2; TRBD1 agrees at 7 bases. The CDR3 is made up of 16 amino acids. V was pared by 0 bases and J by 3 bases, with 7 bases of the junction left unmatched. The germline V gene encodes CDR1 LGHNA and CDR2 YSLEER. The CDR3, as DNA: TGCGCCAGCAGCCAAGATCGAGGGGGCGCCCACTATGGCTACACCTTC. This codes for CASSQDRGGAHYGYTF.

The V gene is TRBV5-1, the J gene TRBJ2-1; tentative D call: TRBD2 (5 bases). This CDR3 comprises 14 residues. The ends were cut back, 0 bases at V and 8 bases at J, with 12 bases in the middle. CDR1 and CDR2 (germline): SGHRS, YFSETQ. In DNA form, the CDR3 reads TGCGCCAGCAGCTTGGGGCGGGTGTCGGATGAGCAGTTCTTC. Translation: CASSLGRVSDEQFF.

This chain links TRBV5-6 with TRBJ2-7; 7 bases fit TRBD1. V was clipped by 3 bases and J by 0 bases; unmatched bases: 9. The CDR3 spans 16 residues. Germline CDR1 and CDR2: SGHDT and YYEEEE. In nucleotides, the CDR3 is TGTGCCAGCAGCTCGCCCCGGGACAGACGCTCCTACGAGCAGTACTTC. Its translation is CASSSPRDRRSYEQYF.

V gene TRBV23-1 combines with J gene TRBJ2-3, with a tentative D call TRBD1 (5 bases). TRBV23-1 is designated an ORF whose function remains uncertain. This CDR3 comprises 19 residues. The V gene lost 0 bases and the J gene lost 1 base, with 20 bases spanning the gap. The CDR3 protein is CASSQSPQGFTICTDTQYF. The DNA for the CDR3 is TGCGCCAGCAGTCAATCCCCCCAGGGTTTTACAATTTGCACAGATACGCAGTATTTT.

The chain joins TRBV7-9 to TRBJ2-4; tentative D call: TRBD2 (6 bases). CDR3 length: 15 amino acids. Germline CDR1 and CDR2: SEHNR and FQNEAQ (reference sequence). Trimming took 3 bases from V and 0 from J, leaving 9 bases between them. Here the CDR3 reads CASSLGGLAKNIQYF. CDR3 in DNA: TGTGCCAGCAGCTTGGGGGGACTAGCCAAAAACATTCAGTACTTC.

This clone was recorded only once. This chain links TRBV11-2 with TRBJ1-1, with 8 bases lining up with TRBD1. In germline, CDR1 is SGHAT, CDR2 FQNNGV. Unmatched junction bases numbered 4, after V lost 5 bases and J lost 11 bases. The CDR3 has 11 residues. In DNA, the CDR3 is TGTGCCAGCAGCCTGTGGACAGGGGCTTTCTTT. Translating it yields CASSLWTGAFF.

The rearrangement uses TRBV28 and TRBJ2-7; the D gene could be TRBD1 or TRBD2 (5 bases each). In germline, CDR1 is MDHEN, CDR2 SYDVKM. The CDR3 extends over 15 amino acids. V gave up 6 bases and J gave up 3 bases, with 18 bases separating them. The CDR3 loop reads CASRDNLRGNYEQYF. DNA of the CDR3: TGTGCCAGCAGGGACAACCTGAGGGGAAACTACGAGCAGTACTTC. Full variable domain (outside the CDR3, taken from reference TRBV28 and TRBJ2-7): DVKVTQSSRYLVKRTGEKVFLECVQDMDHENMFWYRQDPGLGLRLIYFSYDVKMKEKGDIPEGYSVSREKKERFSLILESASTNQTSMYLCASRDNLRGNYEQYFGPGTRLTVT.

V and J are TRBV10-1 and TRBJ2-3; D is perhaps TRBD2 (5 bases). V lost 3 bases and J lost 6, with 7 bases in between. The germline V gene has CDR1 WNHNN and CDR2 SYGVQD (reference sequence). The CDR3 covers 12 residues. CDR3 region: CASSERRDTQYF. The CDR3 DNA is TGCGCCAGCAGTGAAAGGAGGGATACGCAGTATTTT.

The rearrangement joins TRBV6-6 to TRBJ1-4; D perhaps matches TRBD1 (5 bases). V gave up 10 bases and J gave up 0 bases, with 15 bases separating them. The CDR3 totals 15 residues. Germline CDR1 and CDR2: MNHNY and SVGAGI (reference sequence). CDR3 loop: CATLETAATNEKLFF. CDR3 sequence (DNA): TGTGCCACCTTGGAGACAGCCGCAACTAATGAAAAACTGTTTTTT.

The chain uses TRBV7-3 and TRBJ2-2; TRBD2 is a possible D gene (5 bases). Germline assignment: CDR1 SGHTA and CDR2 FQGTGA. Deletions cut 6 bases from V and 6 bases from J, with 11 bases between. The CDR3 sequence is 13 residues long. This CDR3 is CASSSLRAGELFF. DNA for the CDR3: TGTGCCAGCAGTTCGTTGAGGGCCGGGGAGCTGTTTTTT.

The rearrangement links TRBV10-2 to TRBJ2-4, with a weak D call TRBD2 (6 bases). The CDR3 extends over 14 amino acids. CDR1 is WSHSY, CDR2 SAAADI, per germline. The germline V and J ends were trimmed by 2 bases and 1 base, with 6 bases remaining between them. The chain's CDR3 is CASSEAGAKNIQYF. The CDR3 DNA sequence: TGCGCCAGCAGTGAGGCGGGGGCCAAAAACATTCAGTACTTC.

V and J are TRBV10-3 and TRBJ1-2; D call uncertain. V lost 2 bases, J lost 6 bases, and 10 bases lay in between. Germline CDR1 is ENHRY and CDR2 is SYGVKD. The CDR3 runs to 13 residues. CDR3 amino acids: CAISEREINGYTF. The DNA of the CDR3 is TGTGCCATCAGTGAGCGCGAAATCAATGGCTACACCTTC.

This clone was observed a single time. The V call is TRBV2, the J call TRBJ1-6, with 12 bases lining up with TRBD1. This CDR3 contains 17 residues. Germline CDR1 reads SNHLY; CDR2 reads FYNNEI. The junction had 11 bases not matched to a gene; V was cut back by 7 bases and J by 7 bases. The CDR3 DNA reads TGTGCCAGCAACCCTACGGGACAGGGGGCGCGAAATTCACCCCTCCACTTT. Residues: CASNPTGQGARNSPLHF.

The CDR3 coding sequence is TGTGCCAGCTCCTTTGGACAGGGTGGGGCAGGGACGCAGTATTTT. This translates into CASSFGQGGAGTQYF. The chain has TRBV27 and TRBJ2-3; 8 bases fit TRBD1. V gave up 8 bases and J gave up 9 bases; unmatched junction bases: 16. Germline loops: CDR1 MNHEY, CDR2 SMNVEV (reference sequence). There are 15 residues in the CDR3.